This TCR beta chain was found in a study of blood T cells in healthy people across ages. For the second PCR, which ran for roughly 6 to 11 cycles, a sample-barcoded 5' primer and a J-beta primer mix were used. TCRdb re-analysed the 5' RACE reads in MiXCR, keeping a single row per CDR3 protein. The sample has some 1.8 million distinct CDR3 sequences, approximately 39% seen once. Germline V gene data show CDR1 as DFQATT and CDR2 as SNEGSKA (reference sequence). The CDR3 totals 11 residues. V gave up 1 base and J gave up 7 bases, with 7 bases separating them. The sequence derives from a human donor in good health. The chain combines TRBV20-1 with TRBJ1-1; no definite D call. Sequences were obtained from blood. The CDR3 here is CSARGAGEAFF. The CDR3 DNA follows: TGCAGTGCTAGAGGGGCGGGTGAAGCTTTCTTT.